This T cell receptor beta chain comes out of a study of neurological immune-mediated disorders (dated by TCRdb to between 2018 and 2021). Background on the whole study: Peripheral blood TCR-beta repertoires from patients with HTLV-I-associated myelopathy (HAM/TSP), patients with multiple sclerosis, and healthy controls were compared in the study using UMI-based sequencing. Alongside PBMC samples, the set of 106 TCR-beta libraries contained longitudinal samples, technical triplicates, and paired CD4+ and CD8+ T-cell subsets that had been sorted. Longitudinal HAM/TSP and healthy donors had 3 time-points each (3-40 month intervals). The cohort was made up of about 66 subjects, consisting of some 14 HAM/TSP patients, about 34 multiple sclerosis patients and around 20 healthy controls. What the authors observed across the whole study: TCR clonal expansion was greatest in HAM/TSP patients and smallest in MS patients, who ranked below even healthy controls. No identical CDR3 amino acid sequences were found to be shared among expanded clones across subjects, suggesting that TCR-beta repertoires were private in all groups.

This clonotype was observed many times. The antigen this receptor binds is unknown. Per-nucleotide qualities are absent, and no much larger clonotype sits a single base away. cDNA synthesis used template-switch 5'RACE with a primer carrying a 10-nucleotide random unique molecular identifier tagging each TCR transcript. Every sequencing run yielded over 170 million TCR-beta sequences covering 15-18 subjects. The RNeasy kit was used to extract total RNA. The KAPA Real-time Library Amplification kit was used to amplify TCR-beta VDJ regions with primers for the TCR constant region and the 5'RACE anchor. Sample indexes and Illumina adaptors were added in a first PCR, and a second PCR then increased library yield. After Ampure bead purification, the roughly 650 bp TCR product was size-selected on a 2% E-gel SizeSelection system. Before pooling, library quality was checked on a Bioanalyzer, concentration was measured with Qubit, and libraries were quantified with the Kapa Library Quantification kit. An Illumina HiSeq 2500 was used to sequence the libraries paired-end at 2 x 150 bp. To increase sequence diversity, about 25-31% phiX was spiked into each library pool. In the authors' own workflow: The UMI-based MiGEC pipeline processed quality-filtered reads and removed over 80% of raw TCR sequences during error correction. VDJ genes were aligned to IMGT germline references, and each clonotype was defined by a unique CDR3 amino acid sequence together with V-J genes. Clonal expansion, Shannon diversity and CDR3 relatedness (CalcPairwiseDistances, ClusterSamples) were evaluated with VDJtools, and phylogenetic trees were built with CLCbio workbench. A clone was classed as expanded if it had 8 or more unique UMIs, a cutoff based on coefficient-of-variation modelling across technical triplicates. TCRdb reprocessed the public reads (quality trimming at Q25 with fastp, clone calling with MiXCR) and kept in-frame beta chains. Rows with a matching CDR3 protein are joined into one entry that keeps the most common DNA and genes. Here the V and J calls rest on TCRdb's processing, not on the authors' analysis. A total of approximately 58,000 distinct CDR3 sequences appear in this sample, roughly 8% of them only once. About 2% of the sample goes to the ten largest clones.

The germline V gene sets CDR1 to SGHVS and CDR2 to FQNEAQ. From cysteine to phenylalanine, the CDR3 is 15 amino acids long. Just the 45-base CDR3 DNA is kept, in frame starting at base 1. The V end gives up 0 bases and the J end 6 bases, leaving 6 bases in the junction not matched to a gene. Sample time point, as interpreted from the label and publication: longitudinal time-point 3. Healthy controls were blood bank volunteers in Maryland, USA. Unsorted PBMC libraries were generated from 2 million PBMCs stored in RNAlater at -80 °C until RNA extraction. Peripheral blood was subjected to Ficoll-Hypaque density gradient centrifugation to isolate PBMCs, which were then cryopreserved in liquid nitrogen.

The chain uses TRBV7-8 and TRBJ2-7, with 9 bases aligning to TRBD2. Sequenced sample: PBMCs. The TCR comes from a middle-aged woman in good health. The nucleotide sequence reads TGTGCCAGCAGCTTAGCGGCCAGCGGGAGGAGCGAGCAGTACTTC. The encoded protein is CASSLAASGRSEQYF.